These 19 T cell receptor beta chains came from one sample sequenced in a study of blood T cell repertoires in COVID-19 (dated by TCRdb to 2019 to 2021). Preparation of the library involved the immunoSEQ multiplex PCR assay. Not all clones reach the TCRdb copy of this immuneACCESS table, which keeps in-frame sequences only. Checked studies attribute under half of the gap to unresolved V genes and leave the rest unexplained. A total of a few hundred thousand clones appear in this sample, 86% of them only once. About 3% of the sample belongs to the ten largest clones. What was sequenced was peripheral blood. These receptors were taken from a woman under 40 with active or convalescent COVID-19.

The genes are TRBV2 and TRBJ2-5, with 16 bases matching TRBD2. J lost 5 bases, V lost 7 bases, and 7 bases had no gene match. The CDR3 contains 16 residues. Germline V gene sequence: CDR1 SNHLY, CDR2 FYNNEI. The CDR3 region has the DNA TGTGCCAGCACCCTGGGACTAGCGGGGGGGCAGGAGACCCAGTACTTC. Its protein product is CASTLGLAGGQETQYF.

This chain connects TRBV6-5 to TRBJ2-2, with D possibly matching TRBD1 (6 bases). V gave up 7 bases and J gave up 0 bases, with 12 bases separating them. The germline V gene has CDR1 MNHEY and CDR2 SVGAGI. There are 15 residues in the CDR3. The CDR3: CASTPRTANTGELFF. CDR3 sequence (DNA): TGTGCCAGCACTCCCCGGACAGCGAACACCGGGGAGCTGTTTTTT.

V is TRBV5-4 and J is TRBJ2-7, with 8 bases lining up with TRBD2. There are 15 residues in the CDR3. V was clipped by 4 bases and J by 3 bases; unmatched bases: 9. From germline, CDR1 is SGHNT and CDR2 YYREEE (reference sequence). The CDR3, as DNA: TGTGCCAGCAGCACCCACTCGGGGGGGGTCTACGAGCAGTACTTC. Its translation is CASSTHSGGVYEQYF.

This sequence joins TRBV7-9 and TRBJ1-1; TRBD1 is a possible D gene (6 bases). Per the germline V gene, CDR1 is SEHNR and CDR2 is FQNEAQ (reference sequence). Trimming took 1 base from V and 10 from J, leaving 16 bases between them. This CDR3 is 14 amino acids long. CDR3 protein: CASSLGAGALGAFF. CDR3 DNA: TGTGCCAGCAGCTTAGGTGCAGGGGCGCTCGGAGCTTTCTTT.

The chain combines TRBV6-1 with TRBJ1-5, with 10 bases that match TRBD1. CDR3 length equals 16 residues. J was trimmed by 6 bases and V by 3 bases; bases with no gene match: 8. CDR1 and CDR2 from the germline V gene are MNHNS and SASEGT. The CDR3 here is CASSDRGTGVVQPQHF. CDR3 DNA: TGTGCCAGCAGTGATCGTGGGACAGGGGTGGTTCAGCCCCAGCATTTT.

The CDR3 sequence is CASSQDMARGRETQYF. As DNA, the CDR3 is TGTGCCAGCAGCCAAGATATGGCCAGGGGAAGAGAGACCCAGTACTTC. The gene calls are TRBV3-1 (or the pseudogene TRBV3-2) and TRBJ2-5, with D possibly matching TRBD1 (6 bases). The CDR3 is made up of 16 amino acids. CDR1 is LGHDT and CDR2 is YNNKEL in the germline V gene (reference sequence). The V gene lost 0 bases and the J gene lost 4 bases, with 15 bases spanning the gap.

The gene calls are TRBV27 and TRBJ1-1; possible D gene TRBD1, 5 bases. The V end was cut by 0 bases, the J end by 7 bases, with 12 bases between. Per germline, CDR1 MNHEY and CDR2 SMNVEV (reference sequence). CDR3 size: 14 residues. CDR3 nucleotides: TGTGCCAGCAGTTTATCGGGCAGGGTTGGTGAAGCTTTCTTT. Encoded protein: CASSLSGRVGEAFF.

The chain uses TRBV19 and TRBJ1-1; D may be TRBD1 (6 bases). The CDR3 has 14 amino acids. Germline CDR1 reads LNHDA; CDR2 reads SQIVND (reference sequence). Trimming shortened V by 2 bases and J by 8 bases, and 15 bases separated the two germline ends. The CDR3 loop is CASSISRTAREAFF. Here the CDR3 DNA reads TGTGCCAGTAGTATATCACGGACAGCCAGAGAAGCTTTCTTT.

The chain couples TRBV4-1 to TRBJ2-6, with a tentative D call TRBD2 (6 bases). Germline V lookup: CDR1 MGHRA, CDR2 YSYEKL. The CDR3 covers 19 residues. Deletions cut 0 bases from V and 8 bases from J, with 23 bases between. The CDR3 loop reads CASSQDPGRGTSYSNVLTF. The CDR3 DNA follows: TGCGCCAGCAGCCAAGATCCGGGCAGAGGGACTTCGTATTCCAACGTCCTGACTTTC.

V gene TRBV14 combines with J gene TRBJ2-3; 7 nucleotides align to TRBD2. This CDR3 has 14 amino acids. Germline trimming cut 6 bases from V and 4 bases from J; bases unmatched to any gene: 7. Germline CDR1 is SGHDN and CDR2 is FVKESK. CDR3 amino acids: CASSWGGVADTQYF. DNA of the CDR3: TGTGCCAGCAGTTGGGGGGGAGTGGCAGATACGCAGTATTTT. The full variable domain, completed using reference TRBV14 and TRBJ2-3, is EAGVTQFPSHSVIEKGQTVTLRCDPISGHDNLYWYRRVMGKEIKFLLHFVKESKQDESGMPNNRFLAERTGGTYSTLKVQPAELEDSGVYFCASSWGGVADTQYFGPGTRLTVL.

V usage is TRBV4-3 and J usage is TRBJ2-5, with unresolved D. V gave up 0 bases and J gave up 1 base, with 9 bases separating them. This CDR3 region has 15 residues. Germline V gene lookup returns CDR1 LGHNA and CDR2 YSLEER. DNA of the CDR3: TGCGCCAGCAGCCAAGATCCTGCGGCCCAAGAGACCCAGTACTTC. Translated, it gives CASSQDPAAQETQYF.

There are a few counts of this clone. The chain is built from TRBV7-9 and TRBJ1-1; D not resolved. Between the trimmed V and J ends, which lost 0 bases and 0 bases, there was a span of 8 bases. CDR1 is SEHNR, CDR2 FQNEAQ, per germline (reference sequence). The CDR3 is made up of 15 amino acids. For the CDR3, the DNA is TGTGCCAGCAGCTTAGCTGGGCAGCTGAACACTGAAGCTTTCTTT. This sequence encodes CASSLAGQLNTEAFF.

This clone was seen only once. This chain uses TRBV18 with TRBJ2-7; the match to TRBD1 covers 10 bases. In germline, CDR1 is KGHSH, CDR2 LQKENI. V shed 6 bases, J shed 6 bases, and the junction held 8 bases outside the gene matches. This CDR3 is built from 14 residues. This CDR3 reads CASSAGTGVREQYF. DNA for the CDR3: TGTGCCAGCTCCGCCGGGACAGGGGTGCGCGAGCAGTACTTC.

The chain has TRBV6-5 and TRBJ1-1; TRBD1 might be the D (6 bases). The CDR3 is 14 residues long. Per the germline V gene, CDR1 is MNHEY and CDR2 is SVGAGI. V lost 5 bases, J lost 1 base, and 11 bases lay in between. The DNA for the CDR3 is TGTGCCAGCAGTAGATCGGGACAGAACACTGAAGCTTTCTTT. It yields the protein CASSRSGQNTEAFF.

This clone was recorded once. The chain has TRBV7-9 and TRBJ1-5, with D maybe TRBD1 (5 bases). The CDR3 contains 17 residues. Germline CDR1 SEHNR, CDR2 FQNEAQ (reference sequence). V was pared by 4 bases and J by 4 bases, with 20 bases between. Written as DNA, the CDR3 is TGTGCCAGCAGCTCCAGAGGAGCCGGGACTACAAATCAGCCCCAGCATTTT. Residues: CASSSRGAGTTNQPQHF.

The chain combines TRBV6-5 with TRBJ1-5; 8 nucleotides align to TRBD1. V lost 7 bases to trimming and J lost 3 bases; unmatched junction nucleotides: 2. In germline, CDR1 is MNHEY, CDR2 SVGAGI. The CDR3 covers 13 residues. The CDR3 nucleotides read TGTGCCAGCACGACAGGGGACAATCAGCCCCAGCATTTT. Encoded protein: CASTTGDNQPQHF.

In its sample, this clone was seen a few times. The V call is TRBV6-6, the J call TRBJ1-5; 9 nucleotides match TRBD1. J gave up 1 base and V 5 bases, and 6 bases lay outside the gene matches. Germline CDR1 is MNHNY and CDR2 is SVGAGI (reference sequence). The CDR3 extends over 16 amino acids. Written as DNA, the CDR3 is TGTGCCAGCAGTAACAGGGGGCGAGGGAGCAATCAGCCCCAGCATTTT. Protein sequence: CASSNRGRGSNQPQHF.

The rearrangement uses TRBV3-1 (or the pseudogene TRBV3-2) and TRBJ1-6; 11 bases fit TRBD1. This CDR3 is 16 amino acids long. With V trimmed by 4 bases and J by 5 bases, 4 bases remained unmatched. CDR1 and CDR2 from the germline V gene are LGHDT and YNNKEL (reference sequence). The CDR3 protein is CASSLGTGGNNSPLHF. The CDR3 DNA sequence: TGTGCCAGCAGCCTTGGGACAGGGGGTAATAATTCACCCCTCCACTTT.

This CDR3 is CASSPLGQGGQPQHF. CDR3 DNA sequence: TGTGCCAGTAGTCCCCTCGGACAGGGCGGTCAGCCCCAGCATTTT. The chain recombines TRBV19 with TRBJ1-5; TRBD1 agrees at 8 bases. V shed 5 bases, J shed 6 bases, and the junction held 9 bases outside the gene matches. CDR1 is LNHDA, CDR2 SQIVND, per germline (reference sequence). The CDR3 is 15 residues long.